This T cell receptor (beta chain) was recovered during a study of blood T cell repertoires in COVID-19. CDR1 and CDR2 from the germline V gene are MNHEY and SMNVEV (reference sequence). V was clipped by 1 base and J by 5 bases, with 6 bases between them. The CDR3 contains 13 residues. Cohort assignment relied on participant-reported clinical history. Only in-frame clones appear in the TCRdb table, and some are missing; sequencing was by immunoSEQ multiplex PCR. The sample includes a few hundred thousand clones, around 91% seen only once; the top ten take approximately 4.3%. This clone has a single count.

The clonotype was recovered from a woman between 18 and 29 years old with acute COVID-19. J is TRBJ2-1 and V is TRBV27, with unresolved D. The sample taken for sequencing was PBMCs or T cells enriched from blood (not recorded which). CDR3 region: CASSLFVHNEQFF. DNA of the CDR3: TGTGCCAGCAGTTTATTCGTTCACAATGAGCAGTTCTTC.